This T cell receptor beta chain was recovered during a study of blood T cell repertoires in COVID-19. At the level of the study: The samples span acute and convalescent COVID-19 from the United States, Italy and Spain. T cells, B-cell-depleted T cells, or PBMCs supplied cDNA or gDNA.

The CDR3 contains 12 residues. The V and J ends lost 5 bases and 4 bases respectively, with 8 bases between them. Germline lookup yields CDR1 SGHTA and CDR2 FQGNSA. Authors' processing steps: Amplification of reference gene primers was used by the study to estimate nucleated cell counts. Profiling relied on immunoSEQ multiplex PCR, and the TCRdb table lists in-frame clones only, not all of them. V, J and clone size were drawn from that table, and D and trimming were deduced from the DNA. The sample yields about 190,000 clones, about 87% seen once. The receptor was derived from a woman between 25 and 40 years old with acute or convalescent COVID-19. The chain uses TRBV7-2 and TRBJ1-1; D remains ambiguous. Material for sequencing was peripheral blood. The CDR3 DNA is TGTGCCAGCAGCCGGAGGCCCACTGAAGCTTTCTTT. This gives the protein CASSRRPTEAFF.